This paragraph reports one T cell receptor (beta chain). This CDR3 is built from 14 residues. Germline V gives CDR1 SGHDN, CDR2 FVKESK. Trimming removed 2 bases at V and 7 bases at J, with 12 bases between. Sample time point: pre-treatment sample, taken before nivolumab and TIL therapy. Tumor tissue came from excised metastases, mostly pleural nodules or supraclavicular lymph nodes. The immunoSEQ assay was v3. Data came from immunoSEQ multiplex PCR; TCRdb stores just in-frame clones and leaves some out. Among about 100,000 clones listed, about three fifths were seen once. The sample belongs to a study of TIL therapy for anti-PD-1-resistant metastatic lung cancer. For the study at large: Patients had a median age of 54 years (range about 35-75). Most patients had lung adenocarcinoma; a handful of tumors were EGFR-mutant, two ALK-rearranged; half smoked currently or formerly. Tumors carried a median about 1.5 non-synonymous mutations per megabase.

This TCR came from a person aged 25-85 years with non-small cell lung cancer. The chain employs TRBV14 and TRBJ2-1, with D perhaps matching TRBD1 (8 bases). The material sequenced was tumor tissue, taken at baseline. DNA for the CDR3: TGTGCCAGCAGCCAATACAGGGGGGGAAATGAGCAGTTCTTC. As protein: CASSQYRGGNEQFF.